The 21 T cell receptor beta chains in this list originate from one sample, sequenced in a study of blood T cell repertoires in COVID-19. TCRdb keeps only in-frame clones here, not all; method: immunoSEQ multiplex PCR. The data contain 350,000 to 500,000 clones, about 88% of them singletons. Sequences were obtained from PBMCs or T cells enriched from blood (not recorded which). The receptors were gathered from a woman between 18 and 29 years old who had been exposed to COVID-19.

This chain joins TRBV25-1 and TRBJ2-2, with TRBD2 matching 10 bases. Germline CDR1 MGHDK, CDR2 SYGVNS. V lost 1 base, J lost 5 bases, and 4 bases stayed unmatched. CDR3 length: 16 residues. CDR3 protein: CASSELLAGYTGELFF. DNA of the CDR3: TGTGCCAGCAGTGAATTACTAGCGGGATATACCGGGGAGCTGTTTTTT.

This clone has just one count. The chain joins TRBV4-1 to TRBJ2-5; 9 positions match TRBD2. V gave up 0 bases and J gave up 0 bases; unmatched junction bases: 11. CDR1 is MGHRA, CDR2 YSYEKL, per germline. This CDR3 has 19 amino acids. The CDR3 protein is CASSQEALGGGAYQETQYF. CDR3 nucleotides: TGCGCCAGCAGCCAAGAAGCCCTGGGCGGGGGGGCGTACCAAGAGACCCAGTACTTC.

The chain recombines TRBV5-6 with TRBJ1-2, with a tentative D call TRBD1 (5 bases). The CDR3 covers 13 residues. V lost 4 bases to trimming and J lost 5 bases, with 12 bases between them. CDR1 and CDR2 (germline): SGHDT, YYEEEE. The CDR3 region has the DNA TGTGCCAGCAGCCCTGACAGTGCATATGGCTACACCTTC. It translates to CASSPDSAYGYTF.

This rearrangement joins TRBV3-1 (or the pseudogene TRBV3-2) to TRBJ2-1; 12 nucleotides line up with TRBD2. Germline CDR1 LGHDT, CDR2 YNNKEL (reference sequence). With V trimmed by 4 bases and J by 4 bases, 8 bases remained unmatched. CDR3 size: 17 residues. As DNA, the CDR3 is TGTGCCAGCAGCCTGCTATCCGGGACTAGCGGGTACAATGAGCAGTTCTTC. It yields the protein CASSLLSGTSGYNEQFF.

The J gene is TRBJ2-1, the V gene TRBV27; 10 bases are shared with TRBD2. Germline CDR1 reads MNHEY; CDR2 reads SMNVEV (reference sequence). CDR3 length equals 16 residues. V dropped 2 bases and J dropped 3; count of bases not matched to a gene: 4. The CDR3: CASSLAAGGYYNEQFF. Written as DNA, the CDR3 is TGTGCCAGCAGTTTAGCAGCGGGAGGGTACTACAATGAGCAGTTCTTC.

V and J are TRBV4-2 and TRBJ2-7, with 9 nucleotides matching TRBD1. V shed 3 bases and J 4 bases; nucleotides not matched to a gene: 10. The CDR3 is made up of 16 amino acids. Germline V gene data show CDR1 as LGHNA and CDR2 as YNFKEQ. The CDR3 DNA is TGTGCCAGCAGCCACGTCCTCACAGGGGGCGTTTACGAGCAGTACTTC. This gives the protein CASSHVLTGGVYEQYF.

This clone was detected once. The genes are TRBV14 and TRBJ2-7; 7 nucleotides agree with TRBD1. CDR3 length equals 13 residues. The J segment lost 7 bases and the V segment lost 2 bases, leaving 5 bases of the junction unmatched. In germline, CDR1 is SGHDN, CDR2 FVKESK. Written as DNA, the CDR3 is TGTGCCAGCAGCCAAACACGACAGGGAGAGCAGTACTTC. This translates into CASSQTRQGEQYF.

The chain joins TRBV28 to TRBJ2-1, with D uncertain. V shed 5 bases and J shed 1 base, with 9 bases lying between them. Germline assignment: CDR1 MDHEN and CDR2 SYDVKM. This CDR3 is built from 14 residues. The CDR3 DNA reads as TGTGCCAGCAGTCCCCCCCCTTCCTACAATGAGCAGTTCTTC. This sequence encodes CASSPPPSYNEQFF.

There are a few counts of this clone. In DNA, the CDR3 is TGCAGCGCTGGGTGGAGACTTCTCTACAATGAGCAGTTCTTC. It is translated as CSAGWRLLYNEQFF. The chain joins TRBV29-1 to TRBJ2-1; D uncertain. The CDR3 has 14 amino acids. Trimming cost V 7 bases and J 3 bases, with 16 bases left between them. Germline assignment: CDR1 SQVTM and CDR2 ANQGSEA.

This sequence joins TRBV7-8 and TRBJ2-7; maybe TRBD1 (6 bases). Trimming took 1 base from V and 5 from J, leaving 18 bases between them. The germline V gene encodes CDR1 SGHVS and CDR2 FQNEAQ. The CDR3 contains 16 residues. This chain's CDR3 is CASSLGNRAIVDEQYF. Written as DNA, the CDR3 is TGTGCCAGCAGCTTAGGAAACAGGGCCATCGTGGACGAGCAGTACTTC.

A few counts support this clone. The chain carries TRBV6-6 and TRBJ1-2, with D perhaps matching TRBD1 (6 bases). V was trimmed by 2 bases and J by 2 bases, leaving 9 bases between them. This CDR3 has 14 amino acids. Germline V lookup: CDR1 MNHNY, CDR2 SVGAGI (reference sequence). CDR3 protein: CASSYVGTNYGYTF. For the CDR3, the DNA is TGTGCCAGCAGTTACGTAGGGACAAACTATGGCTACACCTTC.

The chain carries TRBV27 and TRBJ2-2, with TRBD1 as a possible D gene (6 bases). Trimming took 1 base from V and 1 from J, leaving 7 bases between them. CDR3 length equals 15 residues. The germline CDR1 and CDR2 sequences are MNHEY and SMNVEV (reference sequence). The CDR3 loop reads CASSLYRENTGELFF. In nucleotides, the CDR3 is TGTGCCAGCAGTTTATACAGGGAGAACACCGGGGAGCTGTTTTTT.

Remarks on this clone: The same CDR3 arises from other DNA sequences in this sample as well. CDR3 sequence: CASSEGLLTDTQYF. CDR3 DNA: TGTGCCAGCAGTGAAGGTCTTCTCACAGATACGCAGTATTTT. The chain recombines TRBV2 with TRBJ2-3; D call uncertain. This CDR3 region has 14 residues. Looked up from germline, CDR1 is SNHLY and CDR2 is FYNNEI. V was shortened by 1 base and J by 2 bases, with 7 bases between the two germline ends.

The genes are TRBV27 and TRBJ2-3; TRBD2 aligns across 13 bases. Trimming cost V 6 bases and J 5 bases; bases outside gene matches: 5. The CDR3 is 15 amino acids. Germline V gene data show CDR1 as MNHEY and CDR2 as SMNVEV (reference sequence). CDR3 bases: TGTGCCAGCAGACTACTAGCGGGGGGGGGAGATACGCAGTATTTT. Protein sequence: CASRLLAGGGDTQYF.

V and J are TRBV12-3 or TRBV12-4 and TRBJ1-1; D is ambiguous. Trimming pared 2 bases from V and 7 bases from J, leaving 11 bases between. The length of the CDR3 is 13 residues. CDR3 amino acids: CASSLIGRNEAFF. DNA for the CDR3: TGTGCCAGCAGTTTAATTGGGCGAAATGAAGCTTTCTTT.

The J gene is TRBJ1-1, the V gene TRBV21-1; the table gives TRBD1 as D, unverified against the DNA. TRBV21-1 is assigned pseudogene status. The CDR3 sequence is 17 residues long. Written as DNA, the CDR3 is TGTGCCAGCAGCAAAAGTTGCACCGGACAGACTCACACTGAAGCTTTCTTT. Its translation: CASSKSCTGQTHTEAFF.

This chain joins TRBV7-2 and TRBJ1-2; maybe TRBD1 (6 bases). From germline, CDR1 is SGHTA and CDR2 FQGNSA. The CDR3 runs to 14 residues. V was clipped by 3 bases and J by 5 bases, with 13 bases between them. CDR3 bases: TGTGCCAGCAGCTTGGAAAGGGGGATGTATGGCTACACCTTC. It encodes CASSLERGMYGYTF.

This CDR3 is CASSFRTVNGYTF. The DNA of the CDR3 is TGTGCCAGCAGTTTCAGGACAGTGAATGGCTACACCTTC. The chain recombines TRBV28 with TRBJ1-2; D perhaps matches TRBD1 (6 bases). Germline V gene sequence: CDR1 MDHEN, CDR2 SYDVKM. The V gene lost 3 bases and the J gene lost 6 bases, with 11 bases spanning the gap. The CDR3 spans 13 residues.

The rearrangement joins TRBV14 to TRBJ2-1, with 10 bases that match TRBD2. The CDR3 loop spans 21 amino acids. Unmatched junction bases numbered 15, after V lost 1 base and J lost 0 bases. Per germline, CDR1 SGHDN and CDR2 FVKESK. DNA for the CDR3: TGTGCCAGCAGCCAAGTGGGGTCTAGCGGGAGAGGAACAGGCTCCTACAATGAGCAGTTCTTC. This sequence encodes CASSQVGSSGRGTGSYNEQFF.

The V call is TRBV4-2, the J call TRBJ1-5; D might be TRBD1 (5 bases). The ends were cut back, 8 bases at V and 0 bases at J, with 17 bases in the middle. The CDR3 is 16 residues long. CDR1 LGHNA and CDR2 YNFKEQ come from the germline V gene. CDR3 nucleotides: TGTGCCAGCGGACCCAACGCAGGGAATAGCAATCAGCCCCAGCATTTT. Amino acid sequence: CASGPNAGNSNQPQHF.

The CDR3 loop is CASRLTGRGYTF. In DNA form, the CDR3 reads TGTGCCAGCAGGTTGACAGGGCGTGGCTACACCTTC. The rearrangement uses TRBV12-3 or TRBV12-4 and TRBJ1-2, with 7 bases that match TRBD1. The CDR3 runs 12 residues. V shed 6 bases, J shed 7 bases, and the junction held 5 bases outside the gene matches.